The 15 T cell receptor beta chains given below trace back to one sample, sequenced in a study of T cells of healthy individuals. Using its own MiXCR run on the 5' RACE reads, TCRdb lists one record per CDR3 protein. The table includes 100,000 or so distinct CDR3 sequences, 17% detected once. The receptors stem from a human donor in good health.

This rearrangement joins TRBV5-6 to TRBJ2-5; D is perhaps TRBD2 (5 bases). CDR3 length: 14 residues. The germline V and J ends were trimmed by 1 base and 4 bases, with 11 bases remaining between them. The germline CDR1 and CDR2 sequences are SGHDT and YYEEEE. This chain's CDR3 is CASSLRGDRETQYF. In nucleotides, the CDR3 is TGTGCCAGCAGCTTGCGGGGAGACCGAGAGACCCAGTACTTC.

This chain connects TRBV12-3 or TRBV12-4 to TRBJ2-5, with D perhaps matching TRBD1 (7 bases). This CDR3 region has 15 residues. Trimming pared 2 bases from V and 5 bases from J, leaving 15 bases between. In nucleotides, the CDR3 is TGTGCCAGCAGTTTACGAGGGGGCCGGGGGGAGACCCAGTACTTC. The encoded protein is CASSLRGGRGETQYF.

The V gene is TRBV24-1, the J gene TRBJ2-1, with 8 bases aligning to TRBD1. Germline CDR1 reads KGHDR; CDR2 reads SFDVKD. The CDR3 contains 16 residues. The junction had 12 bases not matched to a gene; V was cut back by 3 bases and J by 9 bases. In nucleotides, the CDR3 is TGTGCCACCAGTGATCGTCGACAGGGGAGTATTGGTGAGCAGTTCTTC. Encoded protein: CATSDRRQGSIGEQFF.

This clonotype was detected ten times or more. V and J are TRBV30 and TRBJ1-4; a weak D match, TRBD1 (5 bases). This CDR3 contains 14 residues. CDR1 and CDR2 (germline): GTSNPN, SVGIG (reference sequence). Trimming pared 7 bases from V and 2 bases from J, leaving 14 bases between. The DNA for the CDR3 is TGTGCCTCCTCCTCCGGGACTACTAATGAAAAACTGTTTTTT. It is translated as CASSSGTTNEKLFF.

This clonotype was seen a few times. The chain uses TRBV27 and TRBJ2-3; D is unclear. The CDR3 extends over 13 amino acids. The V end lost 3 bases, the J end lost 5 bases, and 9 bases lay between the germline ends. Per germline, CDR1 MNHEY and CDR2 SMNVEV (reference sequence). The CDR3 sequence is CASSFASIDTQYF. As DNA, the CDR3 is TGTGCCAGCAGTTTCGCTAGTATAGATACGCAGTATTTT.

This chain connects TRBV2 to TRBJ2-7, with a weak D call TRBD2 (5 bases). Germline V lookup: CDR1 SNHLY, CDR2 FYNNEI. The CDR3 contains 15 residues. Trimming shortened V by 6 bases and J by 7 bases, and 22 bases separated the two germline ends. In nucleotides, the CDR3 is TGTGCCAGCAGGGCCCGGGGTACGGTCCGCCAAGAGCAGTACTTC. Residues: CASRARGTVRQEQYF.

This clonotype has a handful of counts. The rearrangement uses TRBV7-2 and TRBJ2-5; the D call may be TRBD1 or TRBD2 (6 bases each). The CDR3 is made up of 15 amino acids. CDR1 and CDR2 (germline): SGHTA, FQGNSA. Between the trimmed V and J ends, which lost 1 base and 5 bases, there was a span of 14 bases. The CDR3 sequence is CASSLVRGQMETQYF. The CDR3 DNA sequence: TGTGCCAGCAGCTTAGTACGGGGGCAGATGGAGACCCAGTACTTC.

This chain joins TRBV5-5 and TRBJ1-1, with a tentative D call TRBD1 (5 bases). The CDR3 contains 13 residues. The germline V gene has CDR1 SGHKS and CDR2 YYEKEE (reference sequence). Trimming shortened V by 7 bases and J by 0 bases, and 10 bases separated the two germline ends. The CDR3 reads CASVRDLNTEAFF. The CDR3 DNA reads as TGTGCCAGCGTAAGGGACCTGAACACTGAAGCTTTCTTT.

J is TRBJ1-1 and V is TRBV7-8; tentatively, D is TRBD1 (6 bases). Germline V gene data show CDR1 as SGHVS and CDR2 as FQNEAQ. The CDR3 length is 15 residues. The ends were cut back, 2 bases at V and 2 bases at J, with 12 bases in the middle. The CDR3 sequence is CASSLLRGANTEAFF. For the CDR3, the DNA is TGTGCCAGCAGCTTACTTCGGGGGGCAAACACTGAAGCTTTCTTT. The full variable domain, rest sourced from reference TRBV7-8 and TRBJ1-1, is GAGVSQSPRYKVAKRGQDVALRCDPISGHVSLFWYQQALGQGPEFLTYFQNEAQLDKSGLPSDRFFAERPEGSVSTLKIQRTQQEDSAVYLCASSLLRGANTEAFFGQGTRLTVV.

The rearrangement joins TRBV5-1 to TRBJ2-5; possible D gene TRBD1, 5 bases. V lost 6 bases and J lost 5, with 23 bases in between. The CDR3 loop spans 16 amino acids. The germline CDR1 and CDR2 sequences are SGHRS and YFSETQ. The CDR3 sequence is CASNMGNPQGGETQYF. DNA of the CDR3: TGCGCCAGCAACATGGGTAATCCCCAGGGTGGGGAGACCCAGTACTTC.

This CDR3 reads CASSLSPGSVGEQYF. Here the CDR3 DNA reads TGTGCCAGCAGCTTATCCCCCGGGAGTGTTGGCGAGCAGTACTTC. This chain joins TRBV7-6 and TRBJ2-7; TRBD2 might be the D (6 bases). The germline V gene encodes CDR1 SGHVS and CDR2 FNYEAQ. CDR3 size: 15 residues. Between the trimmed V and J ends, which lost 2 bases and 6 bases, there was a span of 17 bases. The full variable domain, rest sourced from reference TRBV7-6 and TRBJ2-7, is GAGVSQSPRYKVTKRGQDVALRCDPISGHVSLYWYRQALGQGPEFLTYFNYEAQQDKSGLPNDRFSAERPEGSISTLTIQRTEQRDSAMYRCASSLSPGSVGEQYFGPGTRLTVT.

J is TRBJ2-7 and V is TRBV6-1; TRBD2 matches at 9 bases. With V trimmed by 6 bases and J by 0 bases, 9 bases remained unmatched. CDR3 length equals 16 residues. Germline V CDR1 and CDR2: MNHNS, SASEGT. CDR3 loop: CASRKGLAPISYEQYF. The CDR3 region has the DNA TGTGCCAGCAGGAAAGGACTAGCGCCCATCTCCTACGAGCAGTACTTC.

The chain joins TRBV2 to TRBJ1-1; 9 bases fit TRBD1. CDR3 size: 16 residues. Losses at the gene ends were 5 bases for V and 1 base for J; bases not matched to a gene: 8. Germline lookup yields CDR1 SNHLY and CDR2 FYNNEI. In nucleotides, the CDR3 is TGTGCCAGCAGTCTATACGGACAGGGGAAGAACACTGAAGCTTTCTTT. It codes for CASSLYGQGKNTEAFF.

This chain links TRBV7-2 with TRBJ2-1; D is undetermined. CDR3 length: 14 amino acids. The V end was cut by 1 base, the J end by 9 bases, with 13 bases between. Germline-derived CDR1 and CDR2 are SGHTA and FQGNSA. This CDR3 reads CASSLGVGRTEQFF. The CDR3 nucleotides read TGTGCCAGCAGCTTAGGAGTTGGTCGGACTGAGCAGTTCTTC.

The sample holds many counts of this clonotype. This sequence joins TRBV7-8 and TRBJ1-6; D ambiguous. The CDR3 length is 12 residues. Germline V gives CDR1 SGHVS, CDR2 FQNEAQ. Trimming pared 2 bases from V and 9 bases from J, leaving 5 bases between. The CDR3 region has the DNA TGTGCCAGCAGCTTACTACTTTCACCCCTCCACTTT. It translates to CASSLLLSPLHF.